This T cell receptor (beta chain) appears in the sequencing data of a study of PD-L1 blockade in urothelial cancer. V was clipped by 3 bases and J by 0 bases; unmatched bases: 4. Looked up from germline, CDR1 is SGHRS and CDR2 is YFSETQ. CDR3 length equals 16 residues. Generated by immunoSEQ multiplex PCR, the TCRdb table keeps only in-frame clones and is missing some. Of some 110,000 clones listed, about 91% are singletons. Time point described: peripheral blood 6 weeks after treatment start. The starting material was PBMCs, obtained around atezolizumab (anti-PD-L1) treatment. The rearrangement links TRBV5-1 to TRBJ2-5; 11 bases line up with TRBD1. This TCR came from a man in his 60s with urothelial cancer. The DNA for the CDR3 is TGCGCCAGCAGCTCTGGGACAGGGGGGTACCAAGAGACCCAGTACTTC. As protein: CASSSGTGGYQETQYF.